These 20 T cell receptor beta chains came from one sample sequenced in a study of shared clonotypes between healthy human individuals. Measured with immunoSEQ multiplex PCR; TCRdb has only the in-frame clones, and not every one. Of about 1.1 million clones in the sample, approximately 75% are singletons; the top ten hold roughly 0.82%. Sequenced material: memory CD4+ T cells from PBMCs. Described subset: CD45RA-negative fraction. The receptors were sampled from a man aged 18 to 35 in good health. Some clones in this sample may be carry-over from other donors' samples.

In this sample, this clone turned up once. Here the CDR3 reads CASSFRGLAGRRGTQYF. The DNA of the CDR3 is TGTGCCAGCAGTTTCCGGGGACTAGCGGGACGGCGAGGGACCCAGTACTTC. The rearrangement joins TRBV28 to TRBJ2-5, with 13 nucleotides matching TRBD2. From germline, CDR1 is MDHEN and CDR2 SYDVKM. The CDR3 extends over 17 amino acids. J lost 7 bases, V lost 3 bases, and 11 bases had no gene match. Looking up the rest from reference TRBV28 and TRBJ2-5 gives the full variable domain: DVKVTQSSRYLVKRTGEKVFLECVQDMDHENMFWYRQDPGLGLRLIYFSYDVKMKEKGDIPEGYSVSREKKERFSLILESASTNQTSMYLCASSFRGLAGRRGTQYFGPGTRLLVL.

The chain is built from TRBV5-1 and TRBJ2-1; D possibly corresponds to TRBD2 (5 bases). Trimming left V 4 bases short and J 8 bases short, with 13 bases between. The CDR3 totals 13 residues. CDR1 and CDR2 (germline): SGHRS, YFSETQ. CDR3: CASSPGSSDEQFF. The CDR3 bases are TGCGCCAGCAGCCCGGGGTCTAGTGATGAGCAGTTCTTC.

The chain is built from TRBV10-1 and TRBJ2-4; the match to TRBD2 covers 13 bases. Per the germline V gene, CDR1 is WNHNN and CDR2 is SYGVQD (reference sequence). The CDR3 spans 16 residues. V dropped 5 bases and J dropped 4; count of bases not matched to a gene: 5. CDR3: CASSTSGRAGKNIQYF. CDR3 nucleotide sequence: TGCGCCAGCAGTACTAGCGGGAGGGCGGGTAAAAACATTCAGTACTTC.

The chain joins TRBV7-6 to TRBJ2-7, with no clear D. The germline V gene has CDR1 SGHVS and CDR2 FNYEAQ. The CDR3 loop spans 14 amino acids. V dropped 5 bases and J dropped 12 bases, with 23 bases sitting between them. DNA of the CDR3: TGTGCCAGCAGCCTCAACCTTCACATTTCCCTCCTGTACTTC. Its translation is CASSLNLHISLLYF.

The chain couples TRBV7-3 to TRBJ2-2, with a weak D call TRBD1 (5 bases). This CDR3 spans 16 amino acids. V was shortened by 5 bases and J by 0 bases, with 13 bases between the two germline ends. Germline V gives CDR1 SGHTA, CDR2 FQGTGA. The CDR3 DNA sequence: TGTGCCAGCAGCCCGAGAGGACATTCGAACACCGGGGAGCTGTTTTTT. It yields the protein CASSPRGHSNTGELFF.

This sequence joins TRBV5-5 and TRBJ2-5, with 9 bases aligning to TRBD2. This CDR3 has 16 amino acids. Germline V CDR1 and CDR2: SGHKS, YYEKEE (reference sequence). V lost 1 base to trimming and J lost 4 bases; unmatched junction nucleotides: 8. CDR3 nucleotide sequence: TGTGCCAGCAGCTTGATGCTAGCGGGATCGGGAGAGACCCAGTACTTC. Protein: CASSLMLAGSGETQYF.

V is TRBV5-4 and J is TRBJ2-7; TRBD2 matches at 9 bases. CDR3 length equals 17 residues. Losses at the gene ends were 4 bases for V and 5 bases for J; bases not matched to a gene: 16. Germline V gene lookup returns CDR1 SGHNT and CDR2 YYREEE (reference sequence). The CDR3: CASSGGGSGSWLNEQYF. CDR3 DNA sequence: TGTGCCAGCAGCGGTGGCGGTAGCGGGAGCTGGTTAAACGAGCAGTACTTC.

The chain employs TRBV7-3 and TRBJ2-5; the match to TRBD1 covers 8 bases. Trimming at V came to 3 bases and at J to 5 bases, leaving 8 bases not matched to a gene. CDR3 length equals 15 residues. Germline V lookup: CDR1 SGHTA, CDR2 FQGTGA. CDR3 sequence (DNA): TGTGCCAGCAGCTTGGCCGGGACAGGAGGGGAGACCCAGTACTTC. Residues: CASSLAGTGGETQYF.

The rearrangement links TRBV5-6 to TRBJ1-5, with a tentative D call TRBD1 (5 bases). Trimming shortened V by 5 bases and J by 6 bases, and 30 bases separated the two germline ends. The CDR3 consists of 19 residues. Germline-derived CDR1 and CDR2 are SGHDT and YYEEEE. The CDR3 loop reads CASRPRQAPEATGGQPQHF. CDR3 sequence (DNA): TGTGCCAGCAGACCAAGGCAGGCTCCCGAGGCGACTGGGGGTCAGCCCCAGCATTTT. The complete variable domain, with remaining parts taken from reference TRBV5-6 and TRBJ1-5, reads DAGVTQSPTHLIKTRGQQVTLRCSPKSGHDTVSWYQQALGQGPQFIFQYYEEEERQRGNFPDRFSGHQFPNYSSELNVNALLLGDSALYLCASRPRQAPEATGGQPQHFGDGTRLSIL.

To note about this clone: Other nucleotide sequences in the sample specify the same CDR3. V and J are TRBV27 and TRBJ2-5, with D perhaps TRBD1 or TRBD2 (5 bases each). V was clipped by 0 bases and J by 4 bases, with 9 bases between them. CDR3 length: 14 residues. Germline V CDR1 and CDR2: MNHEY, SMNVEV (reference sequence). CDR3 sequence (DNA): TGTGCCAGCAGTTTATCGGGGGTCCGAGAGACCCAGTACTTC. It is translated as CASSLSGVRETQYF.

The V call is TRBV7-8, the J call TRBJ2-3, with D possibly matching TRBD1 (6 bases). This CDR3 is 16 amino acids long. V was shortened by 5 bases and J by 2 bases, with 17 bases between the two germline ends. The germline V gene encodes CDR1 SGHVS and CDR2 FQNEAQ. This CDR3 is CASSTKRTANTDTQYF. CDR3 nucleotide sequence: TGTGCCAGCAGCACTAAACGGACAGCTAACACAGATACGCAGTATTTT.

Of note for this clone: A junction boundary mismatches the germline segment, possibly from a read error. The rearrangement links TRBV29-1 to TRBJ1-1; tentatively, D is TRBD1 (5 bases). The CDR3 loop spans 12 amino acids. Per germline, CDR1 SQVTM and CDR2 ANQGSEA. This CDR3 reads CSVGREGTKAFF. Here the CDR3 DNA reads TGCAGCGTTGGCAGGGAGGGCACTAAAGCTTTCTTT.

The rearrangement links TRBV28 to TRBJ2-7, with 9 bases identical to TRBD2. Trimming at V came to 5 bases and at J to 0 bases, leaving 2 bases not matched to a gene. Germline CDR1 MDHEN, CDR2 SYDVKM. This CDR3 has 14 amino acids. DNA of the CDR3: TGTGCCAGCAGTGTGACTAGCGGCTCCTACGAGCAGTACTTC. Its translation is CASSVTSGSYEQYF.

The rearrangement joins TRBV9 to TRBJ1-5; D is perhaps TRBD1 (5 bases). Trimming took 0 bases from V and 5 from J, leaving 12 bases between them. Germline assignment: CDR1 SGDLS and CDR2 YYNGEE. The CDR3 is 15 residues long. CDR3 sequence reads: CASSVGVGGHQPQHF. CDR3 in DNA: TGTGCCAGCAGCGTAGGTGTCGGGGGTCATCAGCCCCAGCATTTT.

There are a few counts of this clone. The sample holds other DNA sequences that translate to the same CDR3. The rearrangement links TRBV5-6 to TRBJ1-3, with a possible D match to TRBD1 (6 bases). CDR1 and CDR2 from the germline V gene are SGHDT and YYEEEE. The CDR3 has 16 residues. V was clipped by 1 base and J by 0 bases, with 11 bases between them. CDR3 in DNA: TGTGCCAGCAGCTTGTTGGGGGCCCACTCTGGAAACACCATATATTTT. It codes for CASSLLGAHSGNTIYF.

The V call is TRBV5-1, the J call TRBJ1-3; D call uncertain. This CDR3 is built from 17 residues. From germline, CDR1 is SGHRS and CDR2 YFSETQ. Trimming took off 2 bases at V and 2 bases at J, with 17 bases between the two ends. CDR3 DNA: TGCGCCAGCAGCTTACCAAATTCAAAGGGTGCTGGAAACACCATATATTTT. It translates to CASSLPNSKGAGNTIYF.

This clone was picked up one time. This specimen includes other DNA sequences encoding the same CDR3. The chain combines TRBV10-1 with TRBJ1-1; no firm D call. V lost 6 bases and J 0 bases, leaving 8 bases between the germline ends. From germline, CDR1 is WNHNN and CDR2 SYGVQD (reference sequence). CDR3 length: 13 amino acids. The CDR3 DNA sequence: TGCGCCAGCAGCGACGGTATGAACACTGAAGCTTTCTTT. Translated: CASSDGMNTEAFF.

The gene calls are TRBV6-5 and TRBJ2-7; the D is unclear. The germline V and J ends were trimmed by 2 bases and 6 bases, with 11 bases remaining between them. CDR3 length equals 13 residues. CDR1 is MNHEY, CDR2 SVGAGI, per germline. The chain's CDR3 is CASSYGGPVEQYF. The DNA of the CDR3 is TGTGCCAGCAGTTACGGCGGTCCCGTCGAGCAGTACTTC.

Details on this clone: A read error may explain this, as a much larger clone is one base away. Since no conserved phenylalanine or tryptophan closes the CDR3, a read error is the likely cause. The rearrangement links TRBV20-1 to TRBJ1-2, with D hard to call. Germline CDR1 DFQATT, CDR2 SNEGSKA (reference sequence). V lost 6 bases and J 8 bases, leaving 13 bases between the germline ends. The CDR3 is 11 amino acids. The CDR3 DNA sequence: TGCAGTGCCGGACGTGGGGAAGGCTACACCTTA. Its protein product is CSAGRGEGYTL.

The chain combines TRBV29-1 with TRBJ2-1; no firm D call. The V end lost 4 bases, the J end lost 9 bases, and 7 bases lay between the germline ends. Per germline, CDR1 SQVTM and CDR2 ANQGSEA. This CDR3 region has 10 residues. DNA of the CDR3: TGCAGCGTTGGACACTTTGAGCAGTTCTTC. Its protein is CSVGHFEQFF.